This TCR beta chain was observed in a study of identifying expanded T cells in peripheral blood. Regarding the study as a whole: Clone count variance between approximately two-week samples rose with total template count.

As for this clone: Its antigen remains unknown.

The repertoire was sequenced with immunoSEQ multiplex PCR; TCRdb's copy has only in-frame clones and lacks some. The table has 45,000 to 75,000 clones, over 80% seen once. The TCR sequence derives from a person aged 18 to 75 in good health. The sample comprised blood.

The CDR3 DNA is TGTGCCAGCTCGGGGGGACAGGGAGAGCACTATGGCTACACCTTC. Residues: CASSGGQGEHYGYTF. V gene TRBV18 combines with J gene TRBJ1-2; 9 bases match TRBD1. Germline CDR1 is KGHSH and CDR2 is LQKENI. The trim removed 6 bases at V and 3 bases at J, leaving 8 bases unmatched. CDR3 length: 15 amino acids.